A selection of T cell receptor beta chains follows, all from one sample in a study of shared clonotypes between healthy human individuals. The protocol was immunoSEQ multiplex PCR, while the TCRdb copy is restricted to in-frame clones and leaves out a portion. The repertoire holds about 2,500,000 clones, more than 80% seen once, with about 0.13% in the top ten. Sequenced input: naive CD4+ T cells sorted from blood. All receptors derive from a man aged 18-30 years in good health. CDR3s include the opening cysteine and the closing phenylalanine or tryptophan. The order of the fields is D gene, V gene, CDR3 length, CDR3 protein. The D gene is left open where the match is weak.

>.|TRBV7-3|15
CASSLLFGGQETQYF
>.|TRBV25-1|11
CASSGEETQYF
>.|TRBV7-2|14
CASSLDGSTGELFF
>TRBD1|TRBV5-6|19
CASSLGWTGASGGVYEQYF
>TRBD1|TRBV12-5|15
CASGLVSGQGNEQFF
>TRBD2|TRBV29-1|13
CSVEAGGSGELFF
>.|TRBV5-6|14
CASSFFPTQGQQYF
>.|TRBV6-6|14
CASSYGAMNTEAFF
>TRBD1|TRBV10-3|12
CAISGTGVEQYF
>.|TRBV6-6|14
CATGVGRANEKLFF
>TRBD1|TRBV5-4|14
CANPDRGRAGELFF
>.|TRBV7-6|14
CASSLGGSFGELFF
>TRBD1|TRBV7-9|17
CASSQWTGDINHEKLFF
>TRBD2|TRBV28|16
CASRPSSGEITGELFF
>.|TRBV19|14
CASSNSALGTEAFF
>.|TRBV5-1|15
CASSLGDRDSYEQYF
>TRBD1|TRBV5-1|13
CASSLGDREKLFF
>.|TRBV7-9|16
CASSLPPASGFYGYTF
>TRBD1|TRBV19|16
CASSIRPRTGGGEQYF
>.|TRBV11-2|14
CASSVDEYSNEQYF
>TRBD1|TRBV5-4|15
CASSLRDRVQETQYF
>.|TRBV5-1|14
CASSSTLGSYEQYF
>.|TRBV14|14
CASSHGGPRETQYF
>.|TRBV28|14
CASSQGRDNSPLHF
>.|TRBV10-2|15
CASSERGAGNTEAFF
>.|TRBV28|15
CASSFGQTSTDTQYF
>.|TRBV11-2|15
CASSLDLGRNTEAFF
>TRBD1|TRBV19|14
CASRQGASNYGYTF
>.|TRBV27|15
CASSTPRERNEKLFF